This entry lists 6 T cell receptor beta chains sequenced from one sample in a study of identical twins. MiXCR, applied by TCRdb to the 5' RACE reads, yields one record per CDR3 protein. The sample comprises 200,000 to 250,000 distinct CDR3 sequences, 5% to 7% of which are singletons, and approximately 15% rests with the top ten. This sample also appeared in a second study, on T cells expressing NK-cell markers.

Material: CD8+ T cells sorted from blood. All receptors come from a woman younger than 35 in good health.

In this sample, this clonotype turned up a few times. J is TRBJ2-1 and V is TRBV19, with D perhaps TRBD2 (6 bases). The CDR3 spans 15 residues. Germline values: CDR1 LNHDA, CDR2 SQIVND (reference sequence). V gave up 6 bases and J gave up 3 bases, with 15 bases separating them. The CDR3 spells CASRREVAVYNEQFF. CDR3 DNA sequence: TGTGCCAGTAGGAGAGAAGTAGCGGTCTACAATGAGCAGTTCTTC.

Only one count was recorded for this clonotype. The rearrangement joins TRBV9 to TRBJ2-3; 7 nucleotides line up with TRBD2. The CDR3 loop spans 17 amino acids. The trim removed 3 bases at V and 5 bases at J, leaving 15 bases unmatched. Germline CDR1 is SGDLS and CDR2 is YYNGEE. The CDR3 nucleotides read TGTGCCAGCAGCGGACTCCGGGGAGGGAGCGGTATAGATACGCAGTATTTT. This encodes CASSGLRGGSGIDTQYF.

This clonotype has ten or more counts. The chain uses TRBV15 and TRBJ2-3, with 10 bases identical to TRBD2. Germline V gene lookup returns CDR1 LNHNV and CDR2 YYDKDF (reference sequence). This CDR3 comprises 16 residues. Trimming at V came to 4 bases and at J to 1 base, leaving 5 bases not matched to a gene. The DNA for the CDR3 is TGTGCCACCAGCATCGGACTAGCGGAGCGCACAGATACGCAGTATTTT. Protein product: CATSIGLAERTDTQYF.

This clonotype was observed a few times. The V gene is TRBV2, the J gene TRBJ1-2; D uncertain. Trimming cost V 2 bases and J 5 bases, with 15 bases left between them. The CDR3 sequence is 15 residues long. The V gene's germline CDR1 is SNHLY and CDR2 FYNNEI. The CDR3 spells CASSELGSKLYGYTF. The DNA for the CDR3 is TGTGCCAGCAGTGAACTGGGGTCAAAACTTTATGGCTACACCTTC.

Ten or more counts support this clonotype. The chain employs TRBV7-8 and TRBJ2-1, with a weak D call TRBD2 (6 bases). Germline CDR1 SGHVS, CDR2 FQNEAQ. The V end lost 6 bases, the J end lost 4 bases, and 19 bases lay between the germline ends. CDR3 length equals 16 residues. Here the CDR3 DNA reads TGTGCCAGCAGTCCCCCTCTCGGAGCGGGTTACAATGAGCAGTTCTTC. Its translation: CASSPPLGAGYNEQFF.

V usage is TRBV5-6 and J usage is TRBJ2-7; weak D call: TRBD2 (5 bases). The CDR3 consists of 13 residues. V dropped 5 bases and J dropped 6 bases, with 15 bases sitting between them. Germline-derived CDR1 and CDR2 are SGHDT and YYEEEE. The CDR3 reads CASSVGSGSEQYF. CDR3 bases: TGTGCCAGCAGTGTGGGGTCGGGGAGCGAGCAGTACTTC. The whole variable domain, remainder taken from reference TRBV5-6 and TRBJ2-7, is DAGVTQSPTHLIKTRGQQVTLRCSPKSGHDTVSWYQQALGQGPQFIFQYYEEEERQRGNFPDRFSGHQFPNYSSELNVNALLLGDSALYLCASSVGSGSEQYFGPGTRLTVT.